One TCR beta chain is described in this entry. The sample belongs to a study of OX40 agonist ivuxolimab in advanced cancers. Profiled with immunoSEQ multiplex PCR; TCRdb holds only in-frame clones, not every one. Found here are 55,000 to 70,000 clones, around nine tenths of them singletons; the top ten hold 7.6%. The ends lost 3 bases at V and 0 bases at J; junction bases unmatched: 19. In germline, CDR1 is MNHEY, CDR2 SMNVEV (reference sequence). The CDR3 covers 21 residues. The input for sequencing was CD4+ or CD8+ T cells sorted from blood, taken in a trial of the OX40 agonist ivuxolimab. The sequence derives from an adult with an advanced solid tumor such as melanoma, head and neck, liver or kidney cancer. V usage is TRBV27 and J usage is TRBJ2-1; 8 bases are a match to TRBD2. CDR3 residues: CASSFGGMAGGLLSSYNEQFF. In nucleotides, the CDR3 is TGTGCCAGCAGTTTTGGGGGGATGGCGGGGGGCCTTTTGAGCTCCTACAATGAGCAGTTCTTC.